Here is one T cell receptor (beta chain) with its context. This clonotype appeared many times. What antigen it recognizes has not been identified. No qualities accompany the bases; no much larger clone lies one base away. The sample belongs to a study of read filtering for tumor transcriptome and immune sequencing (TCRdb year 2020). General notes on the study: The cohort was composed of some 16 male and some 15 female patients, with a mean age of approximately 62 years and an age range of roughly 45 to 80. By revised international staging, roughly 8 patients were R-ISS I, approximately 15 were R-ISS II and roughly 7 were R-ISS III. After DNase treatment, whole-transcriptome libraries were prepared with the TruSeq RNA Access Library Prep Kit. TCR-region mapped reads per sample ranged from about 3.5 to 10.27 million with IR-seq versus only about 85 to 1273 with RNA-seq. TCR repertoires obtained by targeted immune repertoire sequencing and by bulk whole-transcriptome sequencing performed on the same bone marrow samples were compared. One of the main goals was to work out a read-filtering strategy for immune repertoire data, in particular whether clonotypes backed by only a single read should be removed.

Starting from 350 to 450 ng RNA, TCR libraries were constructed with the Immunoverse kit using molecular barcoded adaptors that cover the alpha/delta and beta/gamma chains. TCR library preparation used the same RNA that was used for transcriptome sequencing. TCR libraries were sequenced on an Illumina HiSeq 4000 with 2 x 150 cycles. As for the authors' bioinformatics: Using MiXCR, which included quality filtering and error correction, TCR reads were aligned to human V, D, J and C references and then assembled into CDR3 clonotypes. The tcR package in R was used for analysis of clonotype counts and gene usage diversity. Raw mapping reads were checked after the RNA-seq reads had been mapped by STAR aligner version 2.5.3a onto the human GRCh37 genome. To test the effect of sequencing depth on detected clonotypes, IR-seq fastq files were randomly downsampled using Seqtk 1.3. The raw public reads went through TCRdb reprocessing: fastp at Q25, MiXCR clone calling, in-frame beta chains kept. Each CDR3 protein appears once, grouped with its most common genes and DNA. TCRdb, not the authors, supplied the V and J calls. The sample contains approximately 60,000 distinct CDR3 sequences, around 20% of them found a single time. The top ten constitute 17% of the sample.

On the study overall, not on this receptor specifically: The correlation between IR-seq and RNA-seq shared clonotype proportions was increased by removal of single-read clonotypes. In IR-seq, about four fifths of clonotypes but roughly 4% of total reads were represented by single-read clonotypes, whereas in RNA-seq, about 75% of clonotypes and approximately 45% of reads were represented by single-read clonotypes. Compared with RNA-seq, IR-seq captured clonotypes at much higher depth and more reliably, and a smaller IR-seq throughput was enough to identify most shared clonotypes. The sorted CD138-negative fraction was a mixed bone marrow immune population, not purified T cells.

V sheds 1 base and J sheds 0 bases, leaving 6 bases between their ends. CDR1 and CDR2 (SEHNR, FQNEAQ) derive from the germline V gene (reference sequence). Including the terminal cysteine and phenylalanine, the CDR3 comprises 14 residues. Of the read, only the CDR3 DNA is kept; its 42 bases are in frame from base 1. Every patient had bone marrow sampled at the time of active disease. Bone marrow mononuclear cells were isolated by Ficoll-Hypaque density gradient centrifugation. CD138-negative cells were obtained by negative selection after labeling with CD138 magnetic microbeads on a MACS separator, removing myeloma plasma cells. The purity of the isolated cells was checked by flow cytometry with CD138 antibodies on an Attune NxT. Total RNA was extracted using TRIzol reagent and was quantified on a NanoDrop spectrophotometer. For each patient, paired RNA-seq and IR-seq were run on the CD138-negative bone marrow sample from that patient.

The sample comprised a population of CD138-negative cells sorted from bone marrow. The cell subset or site label on this specimen signifies: bone marrow mononuclear cells depleted of CD138+ plasma/myeloma cells by negative magnetic selection. Recombination linked TRBV7-9 to TRBJ1-1; the D segment could be TRBD1, given 5 matching bases. The sequence was obtained from a donor at least 40 years old with multiple myeloma. The CDR3 protein sequence reads: CASSLGQMNTEAFF. The DNA sequence is as follows: TGTGCCAGCAGCTTAGGACAGATGAACACTGAAGCTTTCTTT.